The next 27 T cell receptor beta chains were all read from a single sample in a study of T cell repertoires in cytomegalovirus infection. In TCRdb, the reads were re-called with MiXCR into one record per CDR3 protein. The sample lists 76,000 or so distinct CDR3 sequences; more than 3% were seen once. What was sequenced was PBMCs. The receptors stem from a human donor in good health (CMV status not recorded). Some clones in this sample may be carry-over from other donors' samples.

This clonotype occurred many times. The rearrangement joins TRBV7-2 to TRBJ1-4; D may be TRBD1 (6 bases). This CDR3 is 14 amino acids long. Trimming took off 5 bases at V and 8 bases at J, with 15 bases between the two ends. CDR1 is SGHTA and CDR2 is FQGNSA in the germline V gene. The CDR3 is CASSTTGIGEKLFF. In DNA form, the CDR3 reads TGTGCCAGCAGCACAACAGGGATCGGCGAAAAACTGTTTTTT.

This clonotype came up many times. The chain uses TRBV28 and TRBJ1-5; maybe TRBD1 (6 bases). Germline-derived CDR1 and CDR2 are MDHEN and SYDVKM. Trimming shortened V by 6 bases and J by 2 bases, and 14 bases separated the two germline ends. This CDR3 has 15 amino acids. The DNA for the CDR3 is TGTGCCAGCAGCTTACCAGGGGACGGCAATCAGCCCCAGCATTTT. It codes for CASSLPGDGNQPQHF.

This clonotype was recorded at least ten times. The chain has TRBV6-5 and TRBJ1-2; D perhaps matches TRBD1 (5 bases). Trimming left V 10 bases short and J 5 bases short, with 20 bases between. Germline loops: CDR1 MNHEY, CDR2 SVGAGI. The CDR3 contains 14 residues. Written as DNA, the CDR3 is TGTGCCACCAGAACAAGACAGTTCCCTTATGGCTACACCTTC. Amino acids: CATRTRQFPYGYTF.

This clonotype occurred many times. The chain couples TRBV7-2 to TRBJ2-7; D perhaps matches TRBD1 (5 bases). Germline V gene data show CDR1 as SGHTA and CDR2 as FQGNSA. The CDR3 has 15 amino acids. With 3 bases removed from V and 3 bases from J, the gap between germline ends came to 15 bases. CDR3 region: CASSFSLTGFYEQYF. The CDR3 DNA follows: TGTGCCAGCAGCTTTTCCCTCACAGGTTTCTACGAGCAGTACTTC.

This clonotype was picked up many times. The chain is built from TRBV6-1 and TRBJ1-2; a possible D gene is TRBD1 (6 bases). The CDR3 length is 14 residues. In germline, CDR1 is MNHNS, CDR2 SASEGT. Trimming pared 5 bases from V and 4 bases from J, leaving 14 bases between. The CDR3 protein is CASSLGGQPYGYTF. The CDR3 region has the DNA TGTGCCAGCAGTTTAGGCGGACAGCCCTATGGCTACACCTTC.

This clonotype was counted ten times or more. This chain joins TRBV6-2 or TRBV6-3 and TRBJ2-5; TRBD2 aligns across 10 bases. This CDR3 contains 15 residues. After removal of 6 bases from V and 2 bases from J, the junction contained 6 bases not matched to a gene. Per the germline V gene, CDR1 is MNHEY and CDR2 is SVGEGT. The DNA of the CDR3 is TGTGCCAGCAGGGAACTAGCGGGGCCTCAAGAGACCCAGTACTTC. Translated, it gives CASRELAGPQETQYF.

This clonotype occurred many times. The gene calls are TRBV7-2 and TRBJ1-2; D remains ambiguous. Germline-derived CDR1 and CDR2 are SGHTA and FQGNSA. Deletions cut 5 bases from V and 14 bases from J, with 21 bases between. This CDR3 is built from 13 residues. CDR3 residues: CASSQDPLGSGTF. In nucleotides, the CDR3 is TGTGCCAGCAGCCAAGACCCTTTGGGCTCGGGGACCTTC. Combining the CDR3 with reference TRBV7-2 and TRBJ1-2 gives the whole variable domain GAGVSQSPSNKVTEKGKDVELRCDPISGHTALYWYRQSLGQGLEFLIYFQGNSAPDKSGLPSDRFSAERTGGSVSTLTIQRTQQEDSAVYLCASSQDPLGSGTFGSGTRLTVV.

This rearrangement joins TRBV7-8 to TRBJ1-6; the D is unclear. Trimming took 3 bases from V and 10 from J, leaving 10 bases between them. Germline lookup yields CDR1 SGHVS and CDR2 FQNEAQ. This CDR3 has 13 amino acids. The CDR3 region has the DNA TGTGCCAGCAGCTTGAGCGTAAAGTCACCCCTCCACTTT. Translating gives CASSLSVKSPLHF.

This clonotype is medium-sized in the sample. The rearrangement links TRBV7-2 to TRBJ2-5, with D unresolved. The V gene lost 2 bases and the J gene lost 2 bases, with 6 bases spanning the gap. The CDR3 sequence is 13 residues long. Germline V CDR1 and CDR2: SGHTA, FQGNSA. This chain's CDR3 is CASSLNRQETQYF. The CDR3 bases are TGTGCCAGCAGCTTAAATCGACAAGAGACCCAGTACTTC.

This clonotype has ten or more counts. V usage is TRBV12-3 or TRBV12-4 and J usage is TRBJ2-1; 9 nucleotides agree with TRBD1. Trimming at V came to 6 bases and at J to 0 bases, leaving 0 bases not matched to a gene. The CDR3 is 14 residues long. The CDR3 coding sequence is TGTGCCAGCAGGACAGGGGGCTCCTACAATGAGCAGTTCTTC. It yields the protein CASRTGGSYNEQFF.

This clonotype was found many times. The chain has TRBV28 and TRBJ1-5, with TRBD1 matching 8 bases. V lost 5 bases, J lost 9 bases, and 9 bases stayed unmatched. Germline V lookup: CDR1 MDHEN, CDR2 SYDVKM. The CDR3 consists of 14 residues. The DNA for the CDR3 is TGTGCCAGCAGTCTACCGGGACAGGTTGGGCCCCAGCATTTT. It is translated as CASSLPGQVGPQHF. The whole variable domain, remainder taken from reference TRBV28 and TRBJ1-5, is DVKVTQSSRYLVKRTGEKVFLECVQDMDHENMFWYRQDPGLGLRLIYFSYDVKMKEKGDIPEGYSVSREKKERFSLILESASTNQTSMYLCASSLPGQVGPQHFGDGTRLSIL.

This clonotype was seen ten or more times. The CDR3 sequence is CSAPTDGNYGYTF. The CDR3 bases are TGCAGTGCCCCCACTGACGGCAACTATGGCTACACCTTC. This chain links TRBV20-1 with TRBJ1-2; D unresolved. The CDR3 runs to 13 residues. Germline CDR1 reads DFQATT; CDR2 reads SNEGSKA (reference sequence). The V end was cut by 6 bases, the J end by 2 bases, with 13 bases between.

This clonotype appeared many times. The chain has TRBV7-2 and TRBJ1-2, with D possibly matching TRBD1 (6 bases). Between the trimmed V and J ends, which lost 5 bases and 3 bases, there was a span of 19 bases. Germline loops: CDR1 SGHTA, CDR2 FQGNSA. This CDR3 is built from 16 residues. Written as DNA, the CDR3 is TGTGCCAGCAGCATCCCCGTCGGGGGCGTAGACTATGGCTACACCTTC. Translated, it gives CASSIPVGGVDYGYTF. The whole variable domain, filled in from reference TRBV7-2 and TRBJ1-2, reads GAGVSQSPSNKVTEKGKDVELRCDPISGHTALYWYRQSLGQGLEFLIYFQGNSAPDKSGLPSDRFSAERTGGSVSTLTIQRTQQEDSAVYLCASSIPVGGVDYGYTFGSGTRLTVV.

This clonotype was seen ten or more times. V is TRBV7-8 and J is TRBJ1-1; the match to TRBD1 covers 8 bases. J was trimmed by 5 bases and V by 5 bases; bases with no gene match: 7. CDR1 SGHVS and CDR2 FQNEAQ come from the germline V gene. This CDR3 spans 14 amino acids. CDR3 protein: CASSTRQGRTEAFF. The CDR3 coding sequence is TGTGCCAGCAGCACCCGACAGGGGAGGACTGAAGCTTTCTTT. The full variable domain, its missing parts supplied by reference TRBV7-8 and TRBJ1-1, is GAGVSQSPRYKVAKRGQDVALRCDPISGHVSLFWYQQALGQGPEFLTYFQNEAQLDKSGLPSDRFFAERPEGSVSTLKIQRTQQEDSAVYLCASSTRQGRTEAFFGQGTRLTVV.

This clonotype was recorded at least ten times. The gene calls are TRBV4-3 and TRBJ1-1; D is unresolved. The germline V gene encodes CDR1 LGHNA and CDR2 YSLEER. The CDR3 extends over 14 amino acids. Trimming removed 0 bases from V and 7 bases from J, with 12 bases in between. CDR3 in amino acids: CASSQDREILEAFF. The CDR3 nucleotides are TGCGCCAGCAGCCAAGATCGAGAAATACTTGAAGCTTTCTTT.

In its sample, this clonotype was seen a few times. The chain is built from TRBV5-3 and TRBJ2-5; D is undetermined. TRBV5-3 is placed among ORFs of uncertain function. Deletions cut 10 bases from V and 2 bases from J, with 12 bases between. This CDR3 region has 12 residues. The CDR3 region is CASSGDQETQYF. The CDR3, as DNA: TGTGCCTCCTCCGGCGATCAAGAGACCCAGTACTTC.

This clonotype was seen repeatedly, ten times or more. The CDR3 coding sequence is TGTGCCAGCAGTTTAGTAGTGCCTGGAAACACCATATATTTT. Translated, it gives CASSLVVPGNTIYF. V is TRBV12-3 or TRBV12-4 and J is TRBJ1-3; no clear D gene. Trimming took 1 base from V and 2 from J, leaving 6 bases between them. This CDR3 has 14 amino acids.

This clonotype has ten or more counts. The chain carries TRBV29-1 and TRBJ1-5; 8 nucleotides align to TRBD1. Germline V gene sequence: CDR1 SQVTM, CDR2 ANQGSEA. With V trimmed by 7 bases and J by 6 bases, 11 bases remained unmatched. This CDR3 contains 14 residues. The CDR3 region has the DNA TGCAGCGCTTCGGACAGGGATCACCCTCAGCCCCAGCATTTT. As protein: CSASDRDHPQPQHF.

There are many counts of this clonotype. The chain uses TRBV3-1 and TRBJ2-1, with a possible D match to TRBD1 (5 bases). The CDR3 is 14 amino acids. Trimming removed 0 bases from V and 8 bases from J, with 11 bases in between. Germline V lookup: CDR1 LGHDT, CDR2 YNNKEL (reference sequence). The CDR3, as DNA: TGTGCCAGCAGCCAAGAGGTTCTAGGGGATGAGCAGTTCTTC. This gives the protein CASSQEVLGDEQFF.

The table lists this clonotype with many counts. The CDR3 loop is CSARDAGGSEKLFF. The DNA for the CDR3 is TGCAGTGCTAGAGATGCAGGGGGAAGCGAAAAACTGTTTTTT. The V call is TRBV20-1, the J call TRBJ1-4; 7 nucleotides agree with TRBD1. The V gene's germline CDR1 is DFQATT and CDR2 SNEGSKA (reference sequence). There are 14 residues in the CDR3. V shed 0 bases, J shed 8 bases, and the junction held 6 bases outside the gene matches.

This clonotype was recorded many times. The chain recombines TRBV7-9 with TRBJ2-7; D possibly uses TRBD1 or TRBD2 (5 bases each). Per the germline V gene, CDR1 is SEHNR and CDR2 is FQNEAQ (reference sequence). Trimming shortened V by 5 bases and J by 7 bases, and 27 bases separated the two germline ends. The CDR3 has 17 amino acids. The CDR3 region is CASSPPGPGPMRWEQYF. The CDR3 DNA is TGTGCCAGCAGCCCCCCCGGACCGGGACCGATGAGGTGGGAGCAGTACTTC.

This clonotype was observed many times. V is TRBV7-8 and J is TRBJ1-2, with D perhaps matching TRBD1 (6 bases). There are 17 residues in the CDR3. Trimming shortened V by 5 bases and J by 2 bases, and 21 bases separated the two germline ends. Germline values: CDR1 SGHVS, CDR2 FQNEAQ. The CDR3 nucleotides are TGTGCCAGCAGCAAAGGAAACATAGGACAGATCAACTATGGCTACACCTTC. Translated, it gives CASSKGNIGQINYGYTF.

This clonotype showed up many times. The chain joins TRBV6-1 to TRBJ1-2; no definite D call. V was clipped by 5 bases and J by 8 bases, with 18 bases between them. The V gene's germline CDR1 is MNHNS and CDR2 SASEGT. The CDR3 sequence is 14 residues long. The chain's CDR3 is CASSRDHTLGGYTF. The CDR3 coding sequence is TGTGCCAGCAGTCGTGACCATACCCTCGGGGGCTACACCTTC.

As to this clonotype: A junction end diverges from the germline sequence, so it may reflect a read error. The V and J genes are TRBV7-2 and TRBJ2-3, with D perhaps being TRBD1 or TRBD2 (7 bases each). This CDR3 has 17 residues. Germline V gives CDR1 SGHTA, CDR2 FQGNSA. The CDR3 loop is CARSFRGGRGYTDTQYF. DNA of the CDR3: TGTGCCAGAAGCTTCAGGGGGGGGCGCGGGTACACAGATACGCAGTATTTT.

This clonotype has at least ten counts. V and J are TRBV7-9 and TRBJ1-5; the match to TRBD1 covers 9 bases. Losses at the gene ends were 4 bases for V and 4 bases for J; bases not matched to a gene: 8. The CDR3 spans 16 residues. Germline loops: CDR1 SEHNR, CDR2 FQNEAQ (reference sequence). This CDR3 is CASSSSLGTGNQPQHF. The CDR3 region has the DNA TGTGCCAGCAGCTCCTCACTCGGGACAGGGAATCAGCCCCAGCATTTT.

This clonotype was detected ten times or more. The DNA of the CDR3 is TGCGCCAGCAGCCAAGTCGCCAGGGTGTATGGCTACACCTTC. This encodes CASSQVARVYGYTF. V usage is TRBV4-3 and J usage is TRBJ1-2; possibly TRBD1 for D (5 bases). Deletions cut 1 base from V and 5 bases from J, with 11 bases between. Germline loops: CDR1 LGHNA, CDR2 YSLEER. The CDR3 is made up of 14 amino acids.

The sample holds many counts of this clonotype. The genes are TRBV2 and TRBJ1-1; 8 nucleotides line up with TRBD1. Per germline, CDR1 SNHLY and CDR2 FYNNEI. The J segment lost 7 bases and the V segment lost 8 bases, leaving 12 bases of the junction unmatched. The CDR3 loop spans 14 amino acids. This CDR3 is CASRSQGATLEAFF. CDR3 coding DNA: TGTGCCAGCCGCTCGCAGGGGGCGACGCTTGAAGCTTTCTTT. Drawing the rest from reference TRBV2 and TRBJ1-1, the complete variable domain is EPEVTQTPSHQVTQMGQEVILRCVPISNHLYFYWYRQILGQKVEFLVSFYNNEISEKSEIFDDQFSVERPDGSNFTLKIRSTKLEDSAMYFCASRSQGATLEAFFGQGTRLTVV.